This T cell receptor (beta chain) stems from a study of T cells in localized non-small cell lung cancer. Points from the study as a whole: Tumor showed lower T cell clonality than uninvolved adjacent lung, where it was highest. Paired adjacent lung recovered a median around 60 of the top 100 tumor clones. Heterogeneity is still possible, as just one tumor region was sequenced. With higher T cell density in blood came longer overall survival.

Clones were read by immunoSEQ multiplex PCR, and TCRdb kept only the in-frame ones, dropping some. The sample consists of about 21,000 clones, around 90% of them appearing once. Of note for this clone: Its target is unknown.

The source was peripheral blood, collected before any cancer treatment. This clonotype was sampled from a male donor at least 60 years old with stage I squamous cell lung carcinoma.

In DNA form, the CDR3 reads TGTGCCAGCAGCTTGTACACTGAAGCTTTCTTT. Translated, it gives CASSLYTEAFF. The chain couples TRBV5-5 to TRBJ1-1, with no clear D. Germline-derived CDR1 and CDR2 are SGHKS and YYEKEE (reference sequence). The CDR3 loop spans 11 amino acids. V was clipped by 1 base and J by 3 bases, with 1 base between them.